The clone carrying this TCR beta chain showed up just once. The sample originates from a study of blood T cell repertoires in COVID-19. Seattle participants joined during active infection and were tracked over time. Sequencing was performed with immunoSEQ multiplex PCR; in TCRdb, only in-frame clones are kept and a portion is missing. The data show about 150,000 clones, with around 83% seen just once and more than 6.5% held by the top ten. This CDR3 region has 13 residues. Trimming left V 2 bases short and J 7 bases short, with 9 bases between. Germline-derived CDR1 and CDR2 are MNHEY and SVGAGI. Input material: peripheral blood. J is TRBJ1-5 and V is TRBV6-5; no clear D. The TCR was taken from a woman aged 55-69 years with COVID-19, enrolled during active disease. This CDR3 reads CASSYRLGQPQHF. CDR3 DNA sequence: TGTGCCAGCAGTTACCGGCTAGGACAGCCCCAGCATTTT.